A selection of T cell receptor beta chains follows, all from one sample in a study of shared clonotypes between healthy human individuals. Sequencing was performed with immunoSEQ multiplex PCR; in TCRdb, only in-frame clones are kept and a portion is missing. The table lists approximately 810,000 clones, around 93% of them singletons, with approximately 25% in the top ten. Sequencing input: naive CD8+ T cells sorted from blood. All receptors derive from a man aged 30 to 45 in good health. Each CDR3 is given with its conserved first and last residue. The D gene is left open where the match is weak. Not all rows give a size; the values are once, few, many and, for expanded clones, a class.

j_call	v_call	clone_size	d_call	cdr3_aa	cdr3_nt
TRBJ2-7	TRBV5-4	.	.	CASSLWGYEQYF	TGTGCCAGCAGCTTGTGGGGCTACGAGCAGTACTTC
TRBJ1-2	TRBV19	.	.	CASSIGSLYGYTF	TGTGCCAGTAGTATAGGTTCCCTCTATGGCTACACCTTC
TRBJ1-1	TRBV6-5	.	.	CASSSTGNTEAFF	TGTGCCAGCAGTTCGACGGGGAACACTGAAGCTTTCTTT
TRBJ2-3	TRBV4-3	.	TRBD2	CASSQSRSGRTTDTQYF	TGCGCCAGCAGCCAAAGTCGTAGCGGGAGAACCACAGATACGCAGTATTTT
TRBJ2-1	TRBV5-5	.	.	CASSSSTRNDEQFF	TGTGCCAGCAGCTCTTCGACTAGGAACGATGAGCAGTTCTTC
TRBJ2-7	TRBV27	once	.	CASSPQGTITYEQYF	TGTGCCAGCAGTCCCCAGGGGACTATCACCTACGAGCAGTACTTC
TRBJ2-3	TRBV7-9	.	TRBD2	CASSPGGASTDTQYF	TGTGCCAGCAGCCCCGGGGGGGCCAGCACAGATACGCAGTATTTT
TRBJ1-1	TRBV28	.	.	CASSLFGENTEAFF	TGTGCCAGCAGTTTATTTGGCGAGAACACTGAAGCTTTCTTT
TRBJ2-1	TRBV14	.	TRBD2	CASSQDESLAGYNEQFF	TGTGCCAGCAGCCAAGATGAATCACTAGCGGGGTACAATGAGCAGTTCTTC
TRBJ2-7	TRBV2	.	.	CASRGTVREQYF	TGTGCCAGCAGGGGGACCGTGCGCGAGCAGTACTTC
TRBJ2-1	TRBV29-1	.	TRBD2	CSGAGTSGRADYSMAYNEQFF	TGCAGCGGGGCCGGGACTAGCGGGAGGGCCGATTACAGTATGGCATACAATGAGCAGTTCTTC
TRBJ2-7	TRBV7-9	.	TRBD2	CASSSIPGEGRSEQYF	TGTGCCAGCAGTTCCATCCCGGGGGAGGGTCGGAGCGAGCAGTACTTC
TRBJ1-5	TRBV7-9	.	.	CASIVRINQPQHF	TGTGCCAGCATCGTCAGAATCAATCAGCCCCAGCATTTT
TRBJ2-7	TRBV7-9	.	TRBD2	CASSPLGRVDEQYF	TGTGCCAGCAGCCCCCTCGGGAGGGTGGACGAGCAGTACTTC
TRBJ2-1	TRBV7-8	.	.	CASSLPDKGPVYNEQFF	TGTGCCAGCAGCTTACCTGATAAGGGGCCAGTCTACAATGAGCAGTTCTTC
TRBJ1-4	TRBV7-2	.	.	CASSSPGTVDNEKLFF	TGTGCCAGCAGTTCCCCCGGGACGGTCGATAATGAAAAACTGTTTTTT
TRBJ2-2	TRBV2	.	.	CASSEDSHTGELFF	TGTGCCAGCAGTGAGGACAGTCACACCGGGGAGCTGTTTTTT
TRBJ1-2	TRBV27	.	.	CASSLLGGNNGYTF	TGTGCCAGCAGTCTCTTGGGGGGGAACAATGGCTACACCTTC
TRBJ1-2	TRBV28	.	TRBD1	CASSTDRDYGYTF	TGTGCCAGCAGTACCGACAGGGACTATGGCTACACCTTC
TRBJ1-2	TRBV7-9	.	.	CASSPDGYTF	TGTGCCAGCAGTCCCGATGGCTACACCTTC
TRBJ2-7	TRBV7-9	once	TRBD2	CASSSLPVAGAYEQYF	TGTGCCAGCAGCTCCCTCCCGGTAGCGGGGGCCTACGAGCAGTACTTC
TRBJ2-1	TRBV4-3	.	.	CASSQIASWNEQFF	TGCGCCAGCAGCCAAATTGCCTCGTGGAATGAGCAGTTCTTC
TRBJ1-2	TRBV27	once	.	CASSFSDGIGYTF	TGTGCCAGCAGTTTTTCGGACGGCATTGGCTACACCTTC
TRBJ2-7	TRBV5-5	.	.	CASRLGTRRHEQYF	TGTGCCAGCAGACTTGGGACCCGGCGCCACGAGCAGTACTTC